A selection of T cell receptor beta chains follows, all from one sample in a study of CD8 T cells in ankylosing spondylitis. TCRdb re-derived calls from the 5' RACE reads in MiXCR, one entry per CDR3 protein. The repertoire consists of 210,000 or so distinct CDR3 sequences, with 25% to 30% occurring once and the leading ten covering under 7%. Sample: blood, either unsorted or a sorted T cell fraction (not recorded which). These receptors originate from a male donor with ankylosing spondylitis or in good health (not recorded which). Each CDR3 is given with its conserved first and last residue. D genes are given only for firm matches. Expanded clones are given a class, and other clones once, few, many or no size at all.

v_call,j_call,d_call,clone_size,cdr3_aa,cdr3_nt
TRBV4-3,TRBJ2-1,NA,many,CASSQDRPSYNEQFF,TGCGCCAGCAGCCAAGATCGGCCGAGCTACAATGAGCAGTTCTTC
TRBV28,TRBJ1-3,NA,many,CASSLSGSVSTIYF,TGTGCCAGCAGTTTATCGGGTTCGGTGAGCACCATATATTTT
TRBV12-3/TRBV12-4,TRBJ2-7,NA,NA,CASSFRNEQYF,TGTGCCAGCAGTTTCAGGAACGAGCAGTACTTC
TRBV3-1,TRBJ1-6,NA,many,CASSLTPRNSPLHF,TGTGCCAGCAGCTTAACCCCCCGAAATTCACCCCTCCACTTT
TRBV4-1,TRBJ2-7,NA,NA,CASSQETLVLHEQYF,TGCGCCAGCAGCCAAGAAACGCTAGTCCTTCACGAGCAGTACTTC
TRBV20-1,TRBJ2-7,NA,NA,CSARDQIAPRQYF,TGCAGTGCTAGAGATCAAATAGCGCCCAGGCAGTACTTC
TRBV7-3,TRBJ2-5,TRBD2,many,CASSFGGTSETQYF,TGTGCCAGCAGCTTTGGAGGGACTAGTGAGACCCAGTACTTC
TRBV6-1,TRBJ2-1,NA,few,CASRDSSYNEQFF,TGTGCCAGCAGGGACAGCTCCTACAATGAGCAGTTCTTC
TRBV11-2,TRBJ2-1,TRBD2,many,CASSLESREVNEQFF,TGTGCCAGCAGCTTAGAGTCGCGGGAGGTCAATGAGCAGTTCTTC
TRBV2,TRBJ2-3,NA,NA,CATQGRESTDTQYF,TGTGCCACTCAAGGCCGGGAGAGCACAGATACGCAGTATTTT
TRBV10-3,TRBJ2-5,NA,NA,CAISEFGGQVMRETQYF,TGTGCCATCAGTGAGTTCGGGGGGCAGGTGATGAGAGAGACCCAGTACTTC
TRBV5-6,TRBJ1-2,NA,NA,CASSLEQNYGYTF,TGTGCCAGCAGCTTGGAACAGAACTATGGCTACACCTTC
TRBV7-2,TRBJ2-5,TRBD1,NA,CASSPDRGLYQETQYF,TGTGCCAGCAGCCCTGACAGGGGTCTGTACCAAGAGACCCAGTACTTC
TRBV12-3/TRBV12-4,TRBJ1-2,NA,NA,CASSLVPISINYGYTF,TGTGCCAGCAGTTTAGTTCCTATCAGTATTAACTATGGCTACACCTTC
TRBV28,TRBJ1-2,TRBD1,NA,CASRGQGKYGYTF,TGTGCCAGCAGGGGACAGGGGAAGTATGGCTACACCTTC
TRBV28,TRBJ2-3,NA,NA,CASSLQVSITDTQYF,TGTGCCAGCAGTCTACAGGTTTCCATCACAGATACGCAGTATTTT
TRBV6-1,TRBJ2-1,NA,NA,CASSATGPRGYNEQFF,TGTGCCAGCAGTGCTACAGGGCCCCGGGGCTACAATGAGCAGTTCTTC
TRBV4-1,TRBJ2-5,NA,many,CASSQEKSQGNLETQYF,TGCGCCAGCAGCCAAGAAAAGTCACAGGGAAATTTGGAGACCCAGTACTTC
TRBV12-3/TRBV12-4,TRBJ2-3,TRBD2,many,CASSHLLRGLALMSTDTQYF,TGTGCCAGCAGTCACCTTCTCCGGGGACTAGCGTTGATGAGCACAGATACGCAGTATTTT
TRBV4-3,TRBJ1-3,NA,many,CASSVRSGNTIYF,TGCGCCAGCAGTGTCCGCTCTGGAAACACCATATATTTT
TRBV20-1,TRBJ2-1,TRBD2,many,CSALTSGTNEQFF,TGCAGTGCTTTGACTAGCGGGACCAATGAGCAGTTCTTC
TRBV29-1,TRBJ1-2,TRBD1,many,CSVANIPAGQGGDGYTF,TGCAGCGTTGCAAATATTCCCGCGGGACAGGGTGGGGATGGCTACACCTTC
TRBV20-1,TRBJ1-5,NA,NA,CSASNPATVSNQPQHF,TGCAGTGCTAGTAACCCGGCGACGGTTAGCAATCAGCCCCAGCATTTT
TRBV11-2,TRBJ2-5,TRBD2,many,CASTPGTSGKETQYF,TGTGCCAGCACCCCCGGGACTAGCGGAAAAGAGACCCAGTACTTC
TRBV5-1,TRBJ1-1,NA,few,CASSLVAGATEAFF,TGCGCCAGCAGCTTGGTAGCAGGGGCCACTGAAGCTTTCTTT
TRBV11-1,TRBJ2-1,TRBD1,NA,CASSDRDRVYNEQFF,TGTGCCAGCAGCGACCGGGACAGGGTCTACAATGAGCAGTTCTTC
TRBV20-1,TRBJ2-7,TRBD2,many,CSATGLAGVLSEQYF,TGCAGTGCTACGGGACTAGCGGGAGTCTTAAGCGAGCAGTACTTC
TRBV7-8,TRBJ1-1,TRBD1,once,CASSFGYRGGNTEAFF,TGTGCCAGCAGCTTCGGGTACAGGGGAGGAAACACTGAAGCTTTCTTT
TRBV20-1,TRBJ2-1,NA,many,CSARDPSNDEGNEQFF,TGCAGTGCTAGAGATCCGAGCAACGACGAGGGGAATGAGCAGTTCTTC
TRBV4-3,TRBJ1-2,NA,many,CASSQSIQANYGYTF,TGCGCCAGCAGCCAGTCTATACAGGCTAACTATGGCTACACCTTC
TRBV20-1,TRBJ2-1,TRBD2,once,CSAAGTSETYTEPFF,TGCAGTGCTGCGGGGACTAGCGAAACGTACACTGAGCCTTTCTTC
TRBV6-5,TRBJ2-1,NA,NA,CASSYGRVSYNEQFF,TGTGCCAGCAGTTACGGGCGGGTCTCCTACAATGAGCAGTTCTTC
TRBV20-1,TRBJ2-1,TRBD1,NA,CSAEKPGQGAEQFF,TGCAGTGCTGAAAAACCGGGACAGGGGGCTGAGCAGTTCTTC
TRBV20-1,TRBJ2-5,NA,many,CSARLHRAQETQYF,TGCAGTGCTAGACTCCACAGGGCCCAAGAGACCCAGTACTTC
TRBV18,TRBJ2-2,NA,NA,CASSPPEQGNTGELFF,TGTGCCAGCTCACCACCGGAACAGGGCAACACCGGGGAGCTGTTTTTT
TRBV5-8,TRBJ2-2,NA,many,CASSRGVGSGELFF,TGTGCCAGCAGTCGAGGCGTAGGGTCCGGGGAGCTGTTTTTT
TRBV5-1,TRBJ1-1,NA,many,CASSWGVENTEAFF,TGCGCCAGCAGCTGGGGGGTCGAGAACACTGAAGCTTTCTTT
TRBV4-3,TRBJ1-4,NA,NA,CASSQVLQARNEKLFF,TGCGCCAGCAGCCAAGTGTTGCAGGCCCGGAATGAAAAACTGTTTTTT
TRBV20-1,TRBJ2-1,NA,few,CSARDPSLAFEQFF,TGCAGTGCTAGAGATCCCTCTCTAGCGTTTGAGCAGTTCTTC
TRBV2,TRBJ2-2,TRBD2,many,CASRSGRDNTGELFF,TGTGCCAGCAGGAGCGGGAGGGACAACACCGGGGAGCTGTTTTTT
TRBV11-1,TRBJ2-7,NA,many,CASSYLPESAYEQYF,TGTGCCAGCAGCTATCTGCCGGAGTCGGCCTACGAGCAGTACTTC
TRBV6-1,TRBJ1-3,TRBD1,few,CASRLGTAGNTIYF,TGTGCCAGCAGGCTAGGGACAGCTGGAAACACCATATATTTT
TRBV29-1,TRBJ2-7,NA,many,CSVLGAYEQYF,TGCAGCGTTCTGGGAGCCTACGAGCAGTACTTC
TRBV6-1,TRBJ1-1,NA,NA,CASTQASVGGTEAFF,TGTGCCAGCACCCAAGCCTCGGTGGGGGGCACTGAAGCTTTCTTT
TRBV14,TRBJ2-3,NA,many,CASSPPGLYTDTQYF,TGTGCCAGCAGCCCGCCGGGACTCTACACAGATACGCAGTATTTT